Listed here is a single T cell receptor beta chain. Its specificity is unknown. The V gene's germline CDR1 is SGDLS and CDR2 YYNGEE. The CDR3 is made up of 12 amino acids. V dropped 0 bases and J dropped 7 bases, with 6 bases sitting between them. The source of the sample is a study of T cells in tumors after PD-1 blockade. At the level of the study: Patients had no prior checkpoint blockade, systemic immunosuppressants, or anti-cancer therapy within 4 weeks. Patients received pembrolizumab 200 mg every 3 weeks or cemiplimab 350 mg every 2 weeks.

Only in-frame clones appear in the TCRdb table, and some are missing; sequencing was by immunoSEQ multiplex PCR. This table holds 50,000 to 75,000 clones, around 67% found once. Findings of the study overall: Blood contained about 45% of the tumor's TCR clonotypes.

The chain joins TRBV9 to TRBJ2-3; D ambiguous. The sequenced sample was PBMCs, obtained after anti-PD-1 treatment. This TCR was sampled from a human donor with basal cell carcinoma. CDR3 bases: TGTGCCAGCAGCGTAGAGAAAAATACGCAGTATTTT. Protein product: CASSVEKNTQYF.